These T cell receptor beta chains were read from a single sample in a study of T cells in pancreatic ductal adenocarcinoma. Sequencing used immunoSEQ multiplex PCR; TCRdb keeps in-frame clones, though not all of them. In the table there are about 16,000 clones, approximately 90% of which are singletons. The sequenced material came from PBMCs. All receptors derive from a human donor with pancreatic ductal adenocarcinoma. Both conserved end residues are part of each CDR3. The D gene is left open where the match is weak. Clone size is shown for a subset of rows, as once, few, many or a class of expanded clone.

J gene,D gene,V gene,clone size,CDR3 DNA,CDR3 protein
TRBJ2-3,-,TRBV7-9,-,TGTGCCAGCAGCTTAGGAACAGGGATTACTAGCACAGATACGCAGTATTTT,CASSLGTGITSTDTQYF
TRBJ2-3,-,TRBV5-1,-,TGCGCCAGCAGCTCCGTCCTAATGAGAAGTGCTAGCACAGATACGCAGTATTTT,CASSSVLMRSASTDTQYF
TRBJ1-3,TRBD1,TRBV9,-,TGTGCCAGCAGCGTAGCTCAGGGGGCGTATGGAAACACCATATATTTT,CASSVAQGAYGNTIYF
TRBJ2-7,-,TRBV6-1,-,TGTGCCAGCAGTGGCCCCTTTGCGTCAGGGTGGCCCTACGAGCAGTACTTC,CASSGPFASGWPYEQYF
TRBJ1-1,-,TRBV30,-,TGTGCCTGGAGTCCACTTTGGGGACGGGGGAACACTGAAGCTTTCTTT,CAWSPLWGRGNTEAFF
TRBJ2-5,-,TRBV2,-,TGTGCCAGTAAAGGACAGCCCCAAGAGACCCAGTACTTC,CASKGQPQETQYF
TRBJ2-5,TRBD2,TRBV18,-,TGTGCCAGCTCACTCGGGACTAGCGGGGGGTACCAAGAGACCCAGTACTTC,CASSLGTSGGYQETQYF
TRBJ2-7,-,TRBV7-2,-,TGTGCCAGCAGCTTAGTTGGGCGGAGCTACGAGCAGTACTTC,CASSLVGRSYEQYF
TRBJ2-1,-,TRBV2,-,TGTGCCAGCAGTGAGACCTCGTCCTACAATGAGCAGTTCTTC,CASSETSSYNEQFF
TRBJ1-2,-,TRBV4-3,-,TGCGCCAGCAGCCAAGATCGCAGGGGCCGAGGCTACACCTTC,CASSQDRRGRGYTF
TRBJ2-3,-,TRBV28,once,TGTGCCAGCAGTTTATTTCAGGGAAGCACAGATACGCAGTATTTT,CASSLFQGSTDTQYF
TRBJ2-2,TRBD2,TRBV4-2,-,TGTGCCAGCAGCCAAGCCTTTCAACTAGCGGGAGCGAACACCGGGGAGCTGTTTTTT,CASSQAFQLAGANTGELFF
TRBJ1-4,TRBD1,TRBV28,-,TGTGCCAGCAGTTTACGCCGGGACAGGTGGGAAAAACTGTTTTTT,CASSLRRDRWEKLFF